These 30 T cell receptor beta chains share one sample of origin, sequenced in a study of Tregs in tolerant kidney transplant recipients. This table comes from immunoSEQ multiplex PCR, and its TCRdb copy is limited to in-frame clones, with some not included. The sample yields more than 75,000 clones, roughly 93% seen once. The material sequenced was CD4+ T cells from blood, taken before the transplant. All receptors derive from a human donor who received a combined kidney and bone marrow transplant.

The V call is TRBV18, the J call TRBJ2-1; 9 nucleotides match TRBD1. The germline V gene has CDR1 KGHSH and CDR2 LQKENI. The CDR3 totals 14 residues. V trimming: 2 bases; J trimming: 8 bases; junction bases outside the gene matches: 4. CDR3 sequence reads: CASSPSTGGDEQFF. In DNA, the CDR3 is TGTGCCAGCTCACCATCTACAGGGGGCGATGAGCAGTTCTTC.

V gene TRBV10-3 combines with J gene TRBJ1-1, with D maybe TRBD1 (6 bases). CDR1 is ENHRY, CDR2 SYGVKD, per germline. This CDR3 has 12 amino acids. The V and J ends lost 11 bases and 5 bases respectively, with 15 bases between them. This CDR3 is CAVNRGGTEAFF. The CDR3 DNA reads TGTGCCGTCAATAGGGGGGGGACTGAAGCTTTCTTT.

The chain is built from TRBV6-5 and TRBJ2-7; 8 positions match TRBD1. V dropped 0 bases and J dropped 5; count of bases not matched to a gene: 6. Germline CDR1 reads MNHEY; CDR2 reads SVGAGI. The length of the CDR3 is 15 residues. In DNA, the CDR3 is TGTGCCAGCAGTTACTCGACGACAGGGGCCCACGAGCAGTACTTC. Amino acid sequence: CASSYSTTGAHEQYF.

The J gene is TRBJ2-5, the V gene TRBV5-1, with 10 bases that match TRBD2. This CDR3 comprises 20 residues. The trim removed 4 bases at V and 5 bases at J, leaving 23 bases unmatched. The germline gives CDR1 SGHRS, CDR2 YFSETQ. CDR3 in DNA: TGCGCCAGCAGCCCAAACATCGCCGGGACTAGCGTTTCATTAGGGGAGACCCAGTACTTC. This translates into CASSPNIAGTSVSLGETQYF.

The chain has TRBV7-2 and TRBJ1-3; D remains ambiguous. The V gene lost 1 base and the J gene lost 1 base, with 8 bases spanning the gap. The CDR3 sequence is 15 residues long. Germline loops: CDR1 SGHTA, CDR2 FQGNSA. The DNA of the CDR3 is TGTGCCAGCAGCTTAGTGTCGGGTTCTGGAAACACCATATATTTT. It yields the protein CASSLVSGSGNTIYF.

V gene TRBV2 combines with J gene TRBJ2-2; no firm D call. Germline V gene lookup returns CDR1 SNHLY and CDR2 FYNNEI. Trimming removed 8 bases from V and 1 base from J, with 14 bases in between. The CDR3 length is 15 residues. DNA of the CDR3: TGTGCCAGCCTACCCAGACACCAGAACACCGGGGAGCTGTTTTTT. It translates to CASLPRHQNTGELFF.

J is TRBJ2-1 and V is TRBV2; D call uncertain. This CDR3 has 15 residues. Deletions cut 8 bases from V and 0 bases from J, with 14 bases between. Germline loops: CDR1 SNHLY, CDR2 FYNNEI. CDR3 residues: CASERTGNSYNEQFF. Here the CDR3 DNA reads TGTGCCAGCGAGAGAACCGGTAACTCCTACAATGAGCAGTTCTTC.

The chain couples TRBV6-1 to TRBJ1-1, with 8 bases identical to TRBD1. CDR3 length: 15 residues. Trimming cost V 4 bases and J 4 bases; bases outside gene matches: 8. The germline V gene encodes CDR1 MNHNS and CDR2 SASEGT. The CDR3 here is CASSALTGASTEAFF. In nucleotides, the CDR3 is TGTGCCAGCAGTGCCTTGACAGGGGCCTCCACTGAAGCTTTCTTT.

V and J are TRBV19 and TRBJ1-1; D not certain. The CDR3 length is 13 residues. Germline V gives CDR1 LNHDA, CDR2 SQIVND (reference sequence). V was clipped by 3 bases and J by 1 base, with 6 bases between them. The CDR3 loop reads CASSIGRNTEAFF. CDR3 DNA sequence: TGTGCCAGTAGTATCGGGAGGAACACTGAAGCTTTCTTT. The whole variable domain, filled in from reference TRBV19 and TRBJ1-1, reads DGGITQSPKYLFRKEGQNVTLSCEQNLNHDAMYWYRQDPGQGLRLIYYSQIVNDFQKGDIAEGYSVSREKKESFPLTVTSAQKNPTAFYLCASSIGRNTEAFFGQGTRLTVV.

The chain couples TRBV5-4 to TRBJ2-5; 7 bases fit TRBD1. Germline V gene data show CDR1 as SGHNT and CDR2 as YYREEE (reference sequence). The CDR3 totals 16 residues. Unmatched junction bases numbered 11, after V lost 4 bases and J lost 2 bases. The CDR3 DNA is TGTGCCAGCAGCCCCCGGACAGGCCCCGAACAAGAGACCCAGTACTTC. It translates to CASSPRTGPEQETQYF.

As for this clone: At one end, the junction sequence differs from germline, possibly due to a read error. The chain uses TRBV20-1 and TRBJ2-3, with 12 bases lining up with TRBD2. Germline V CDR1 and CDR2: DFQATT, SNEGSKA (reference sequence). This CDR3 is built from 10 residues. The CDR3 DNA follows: TGCAGTGTTGGGACTAGCGGGCGCCTTTTT. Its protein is CSVGTSGRLF.

The CDR3 spells CASSPVGAGLHVREQYF. The CDR3, as DNA: TGTGCCAGCTCACCAGTCGGAGCGGGGCTCCATGTGAGGGAGCAGTACTTC. The J gene is TRBJ2-7, the V gene TRBV18; TRBD2 matches at 7 bases. Germline trimming cut 2 bases from V and 7 bases from J; bases unmatched to any gene: 17. Germline CDR1 KGHSH, CDR2 LQKENI. The CDR3 is made up of 17 amino acids.

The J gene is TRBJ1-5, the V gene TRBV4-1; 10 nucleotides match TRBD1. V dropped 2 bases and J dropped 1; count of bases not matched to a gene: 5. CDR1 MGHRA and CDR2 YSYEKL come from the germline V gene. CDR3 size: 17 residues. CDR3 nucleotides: TGCGCCAGCAGCCAATATGACAGGGGGCGAAGCAATCAGCCCCAGCATTTT. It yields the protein CASSQYDRGRSNQPQHF.

For the CDR3, the DNA is TGTGCCAGCAGCTTAAGGAGCCCGAACACTGAAGCTTTCTTT. Translation gives CASSLRSPNTEAFF. The V and J genes are TRBV7-2 and TRBJ1-1; the D is unclear. CDR1 is SGHTA, CDR2 FQGNSA, per germline. CDR3 size: 14 residues. The V end lost 2 bases, the J end lost 1 base, and 8 bases lay between the germline ends.

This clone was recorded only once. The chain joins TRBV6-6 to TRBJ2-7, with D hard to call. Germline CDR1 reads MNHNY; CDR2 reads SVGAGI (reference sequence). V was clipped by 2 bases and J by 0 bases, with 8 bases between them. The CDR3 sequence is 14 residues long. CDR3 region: CASSYSINSYEQYF. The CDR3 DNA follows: TGTGCCAGCAGTTACAGCATTAACTCCTACGAGCAGTACTTC.

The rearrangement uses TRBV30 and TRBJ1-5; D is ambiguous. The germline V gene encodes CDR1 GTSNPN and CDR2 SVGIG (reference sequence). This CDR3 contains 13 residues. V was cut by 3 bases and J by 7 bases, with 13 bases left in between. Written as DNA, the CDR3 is TGTGCCTGGAGGGAGGACGCCGAGCAGCCCCAGCATTTT. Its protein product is CAWREDAEQPQHF.

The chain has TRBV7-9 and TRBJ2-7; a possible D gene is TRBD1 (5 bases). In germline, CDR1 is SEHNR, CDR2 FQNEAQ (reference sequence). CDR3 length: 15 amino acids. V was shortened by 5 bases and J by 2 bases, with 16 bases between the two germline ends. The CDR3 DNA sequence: TGTGCCAGCAGCCCAGGGTTGGGCGGCGCCTACGAGCAGTACTTC. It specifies CASSPGLGGAYEQYF.

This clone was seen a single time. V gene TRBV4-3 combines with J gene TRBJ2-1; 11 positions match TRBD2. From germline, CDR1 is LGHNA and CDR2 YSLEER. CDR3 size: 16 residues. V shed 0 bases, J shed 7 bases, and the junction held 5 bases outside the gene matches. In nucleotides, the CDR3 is TGCGCCAGCAGCCAAGATACTCCTAGCGGGAGGAATGAGCAGTTCTTC. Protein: CASSQDTPSGRNEQFF.

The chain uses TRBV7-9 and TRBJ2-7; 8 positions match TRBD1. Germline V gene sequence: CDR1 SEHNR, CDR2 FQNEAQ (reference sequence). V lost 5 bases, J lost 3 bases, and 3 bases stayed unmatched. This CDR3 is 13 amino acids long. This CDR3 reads CASSTGQGYEQYF. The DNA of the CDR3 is TGTGCCAGCAGCACCGGACAGGGCTACGAGCAGTACTTC. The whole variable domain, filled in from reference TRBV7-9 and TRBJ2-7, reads DTGVSQNPRHKITKRGQNVTFRCDPISEHNRLYWYRQTLGQGPEFLTYFQNEAQLEKSRLLSDRFSAERPKGSFSTLEIQRTEQGDSAMYLCASSTGQGYEQYFGPGTRLTVT.

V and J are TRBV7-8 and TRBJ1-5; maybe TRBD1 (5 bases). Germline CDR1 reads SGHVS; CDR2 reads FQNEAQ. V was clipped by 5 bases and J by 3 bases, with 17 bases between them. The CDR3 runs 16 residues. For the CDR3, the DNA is TGTGCCAGCAGCCGAAGCGTACGGGGGGACAATCAGCCCCAGCATTTT. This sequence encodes CASSRSVRGDNQPQHF. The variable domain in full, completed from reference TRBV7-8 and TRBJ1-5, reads GAGVSQSPRYKVAKRGQDVALRCDPISGHVSLFWYQQALGQGPEFLTYFQNEAQLDKSGLPSDRFFAERPEGSVSTLKIQRTQQEDSAVYLCASSRSVRGDNQPQHFGDGTRLSIL.

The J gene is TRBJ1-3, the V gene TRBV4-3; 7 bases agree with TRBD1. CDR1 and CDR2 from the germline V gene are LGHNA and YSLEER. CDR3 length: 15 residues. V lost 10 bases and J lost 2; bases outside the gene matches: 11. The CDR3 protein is CATSLSTGPGNTIYF. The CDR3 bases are TGCGCCACCTCCCTTTCGACAGGGCCTGGAAACACCATATATTTT.

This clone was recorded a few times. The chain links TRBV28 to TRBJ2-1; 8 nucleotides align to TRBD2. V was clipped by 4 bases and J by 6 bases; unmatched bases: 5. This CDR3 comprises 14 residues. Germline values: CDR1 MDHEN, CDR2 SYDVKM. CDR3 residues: CASSSGTSVNEQFF. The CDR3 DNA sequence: TGTGCCAGCAGTTCGGGGACTAGTGTCAATGAGCAGTTCTTC.

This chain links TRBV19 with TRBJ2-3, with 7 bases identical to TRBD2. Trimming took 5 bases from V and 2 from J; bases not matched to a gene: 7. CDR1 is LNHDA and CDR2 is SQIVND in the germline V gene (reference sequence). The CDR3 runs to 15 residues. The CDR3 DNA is TGTGCCAGTAGTTCCGGACTAGGCCCCACAGATACGCAGTATTTT. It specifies CASSSGLGPTDTQYF.

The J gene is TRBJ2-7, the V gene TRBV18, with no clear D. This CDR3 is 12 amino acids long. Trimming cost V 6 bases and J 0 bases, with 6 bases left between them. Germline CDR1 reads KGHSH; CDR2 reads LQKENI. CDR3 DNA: TGTGCCAGCTCCTCCAGCTCCTACGAGCAGTACTTC. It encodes CASSSSSYEQYF.

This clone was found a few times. CDR3 loop: CASSPPPSGRNEQFF. CDR3 nucleotide sequence: TGTGCCAGCTCACCACCCCCTAGCGGGAGGAATGAGCAGTTCTTC. The gene calls are TRBV18 and TRBJ2-1, with 11 positions matching TRBD2. The junction had 2 bases not matched to a gene; V was cut back by 0 bases and J by 7 bases. Germline values: CDR1 KGHSH, CDR2 LQKENI. The CDR3 runs to 15 residues. Combining the CDR3 with reference TRBV18 and TRBJ2-1 gives the whole variable domain NAGVMQNPRHLVRRRGQEARLRCSPMKGHSHVYWYRQLPEEGLKFMVYLQKENIIDESGMPKERFSAEFPKEGPSILRIQQVVRGDSAAYFCASSPPPSGRNEQFFGPGTRLTVL.

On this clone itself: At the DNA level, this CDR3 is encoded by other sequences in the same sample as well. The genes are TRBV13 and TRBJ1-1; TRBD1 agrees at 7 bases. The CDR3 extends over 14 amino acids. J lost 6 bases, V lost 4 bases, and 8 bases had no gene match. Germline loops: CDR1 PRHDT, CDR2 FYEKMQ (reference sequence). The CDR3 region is CASSSARRGSEAFF. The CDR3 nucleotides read TGTGCCAGCAGCTCAGCTCGCAGGGGGTCTGAAGCTTTCTTT.

CDR3 nucleotides: TGTGCCAGCAGTGAGGGGGGAGGGGCTCTTTATGATACGCAGTATTTT. Encoded protein: CASSEGGGALYDTQYF. V gene TRBV25-1 combines with J gene TRBJ2-3; 7 positions agree with TRBD2. The CDR3 covers 16 residues. CDR1 and CDR2 (germline): MGHDK, SYGVNS. V lost 3 bases and J lost 6; bases outside the gene matches: 12.

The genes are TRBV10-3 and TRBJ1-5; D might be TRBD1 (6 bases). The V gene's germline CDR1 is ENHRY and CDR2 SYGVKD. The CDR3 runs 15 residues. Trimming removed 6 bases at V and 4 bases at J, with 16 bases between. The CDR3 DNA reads TGTGCCATCAGGGCCGAGGGGGGGCGAAATCAGCCCCAGCATTTT. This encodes CAIRAEGGRNQPQHF.

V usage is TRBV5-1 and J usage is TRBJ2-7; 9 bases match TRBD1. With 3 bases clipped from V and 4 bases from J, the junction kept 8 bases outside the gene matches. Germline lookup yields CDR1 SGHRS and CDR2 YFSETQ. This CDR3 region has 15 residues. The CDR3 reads CASSSGDRVFYEQYF. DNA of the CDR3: TGCGCCAGCAGCTCGGGGGACAGGGTGTTTTACGAGCAGTACTTC.

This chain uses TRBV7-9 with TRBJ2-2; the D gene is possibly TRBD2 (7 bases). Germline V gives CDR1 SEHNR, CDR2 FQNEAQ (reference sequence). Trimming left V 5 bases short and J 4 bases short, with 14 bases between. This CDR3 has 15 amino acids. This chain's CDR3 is CASSVGGRGTGELFF. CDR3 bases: TGTGCCAGCAGCGTCGGGGGGCGTGGCACCGGGGAGCTGTTTTTT.